Shown below are 12 T cell receptor beta chains from a single sample sequenced in a study of T cells in localized non-small cell lung cancer. Assay: immunoSEQ multiplex PCR; the TCRdb copy retains only in-frame clones and omits some. The repertoire includes around 30,000 clones, around 77% of them detected once, and 15% to 20% sits in the top ten. The sequenced sample was peripheral blood, obtained before any cancer treatment. The receptor source for this set is a male donor at least 60 years old with stage III squamous cell lung carcinoma.

The V gene is TRBV6-6, the J gene TRBJ1-5; TRBD1 matches at 8 bases. Unmatched junction bases numbered 6, after V lost 6 bases and J lost 2 bases. Germline V lookup: CDR1 MNHNY, CDR2 SVGAGI (reference sequence). There are 15 residues in the CDR3. The CDR3 loop reads CASSLDRGGNQPQHF. CDR3 bases: TGTGCCAGCAGCCTCGACAGGGGAGGCAATCAGCCCCAGCATTTT.

The chain couples TRBV5-4 to TRBJ2-3, with 7 bases aligning to TRBD2. The CDR3 is 16 residues long. Trimming cost V 2 bases and J 5 bases; bases outside gene matches: 11. Germline lookup yields CDR1 SGHNT and CDR2 YYREEE (reference sequence). The CDR3 DNA follows: TGTGCCAGCAGCTTAGGGAGCGGGGCTATAGTAGATACGCAGTATTTT. This codes for CASSLGSGAIVDTQYF.

The rearrangement links TRBV4-3 to TRBJ1-4; 10 bases are shared with TRBD1. This CDR3 contains 16 residues. Trimming cost V 1 base and J 8 bases; bases outside gene matches: 7. Germline lookup yields CDR1 LGHNA and CDR2 YSLEER. The CDR3 protein is CASSQAAGTGDEKLFF. Here the CDR3 DNA reads TGCGCCAGCAGCCAAGCTGCTGGGACAGGGGACGAAAAACTGTTTTTT.

The V and J genes are TRBV18 and TRBJ2-1, with D maybe TRBD2 (6 bases). V shed 3 bases and J shed 6 bases, with 24 bases lying between them. CDR3 size: 18 residues. The germline CDR1 and CDR2 sequences are KGHSH and LQKENI. The CDR3 spells CASSPAGLAAPLINEQFF. For the CDR3, the DNA is TGTGCCAGCTCACCGGCGGGGCTAGCCGCCCCATTGATCAATGAGCAGTTCTTC.

The rearrangement joins TRBV9 to TRBJ2-3, with D possibly matching TRBD2 (5 bases). This CDR3 contains 15 residues. Germline V gives CDR1 SGDLS, CDR2 YYNGEE. V gave up 2 bases and J gave up 0 bases, with 10 bases separating them. The CDR3 nucleotides are TGTGCCAGCAGCGTGTCTGCGGGTAGCACAGATACGCAGTATTTT. Amino acid sequence: CASSVSAGSTDTQYF.

Here the CDR3 reads CASGRGNQETQYF. The CDR3 nucleotides read TGCGCCAGCGGACGGGGCAACCAAGAGACCCAGTACTTC. The gene calls are TRBV5-1 and TRBJ2-5; tentatively, D is TRBD1 or TRBD2 (5 bases each). CDR3 size: 13 residues. Germline assignment: CDR1 SGHRS and CDR2 YFSETQ. V was shortened by 7 bases and J by 0 bases, with 10 bases between the two germline ends.

As to this clone: A junction end diverges from the germline sequence, so it may reflect a read error. The rearrangement uses TRBV6-5 and TRBJ1-3, with D unclear. Germline V lookup: CDR1 MNHEY, CDR2 SVGAGI. The CDR3 runs to 15 residues. The CDR3 spells CAGSRASFSGNTIYF. CDR3 nucleotides: TGTGCCGGCAGCCGGGCTTCTTTCTCTGGAAACACCATATATTTT.

The V call is TRBV15, the J call TRBJ1-2, with 7 bases that match TRBD1. CDR3 length equals 15 residues. The germline V gene encodes CDR1 LNHNV and CDR2 YYDKDF (reference sequence). With 3 bases clipped from V and 8 bases from J, the junction kept 12 bases outside the gene matches. CDR3 DNA sequence: TGTGCCACCAGCAGGGGTTTCTCTACAGGGGAAGGCTACACCTTC. Translated, it gives CATSRGFSTGEGYTF.

This clone was picked up a small number of times. The chain employs TRBV5-8 and TRBJ2-1; D gene unclear. The CDR3 is 13 amino acids. Germline V gene data show CDR1 as SGHTS and CDR2 as YDEGEE. V was clipped by 6 bases and J by 7 bases, with 14 bases between them. CDR3 region: CASTLSPWNEQFF. The DNA for the CDR3 is TGTGCCAGCACGCTTTCCCCTTGGAATGAGCAGTTCTTC.

The chain combines TRBV7-9 with TRBJ2-3; D is possibly TRBD1 (6 bases). The germline V and J ends were trimmed by 1 base and 4 bases, with 9 bases remaining between them. This CDR3 spans 14 amino acids. From germline, CDR1 is SEHNR and CDR2 FQNEAQ (reference sequence). In DNA, the CDR3 is TGTGCCAGCAGCTTAGGCAGGGGCCCAGATACGCAGTATTTT. Protein product: CASSLGRGPDTQYF.

CDR3 amino acids: CASSQDLGLAGETQYF. In DNA form, the CDR3 reads TGCGCCAGCAGCCAAGATCTCGGACTAGCGGGTGAGACCCAGTACTTC. The J gene is TRBJ2-5, the V gene TRBV4-3, with 11 nucleotides matching TRBD2. Germline-derived CDR1 and CDR2 are LGHNA and YSLEER. This CDR3 has 16 residues. J gave up 5 bases and V 0 bases, and 5 bases lay outside the gene matches.

V gene TRBV28 combines with J gene TRBJ2-1, with D unresolved. Per the germline V gene, CDR1 is MDHEN and CDR2 is SYDVKM. This CDR3 has 14 residues. Trimming took off 2 bases at V and 8 bases at J, with 13 bases between the two ends. CDR3 amino acids: CASSLPAVEDEQFF. The CDR3 DNA reads as TGTGCCAGCAGTTTACCGGCAGTAGAAGATGAGCAGTTCTTC.